Sequencing of this T cell receptor (beta chain) was carried out in a study of blood T cell repertoires in COVID-19. Original methodology: Using reference gene primer amplification, nucleated cell counts were estimated. TCRdb's table, derived via immunoSEQ multiplex PCR, lists solely in-frame clones and lacks some. The D gene and trimming were derived from the DNA, and the V and J assignments and clone size from that table. This table holds some 380,000 clones, 87% found once. Each participant's cohort was designated according to participant-reported clinical history. Two negative PCRs, clearance, or symptom resolution had been documented for recovered Cohort 3 donors. This CDR3 contains 13 residues. Trimming took 0 bases from V and 6 from J, leaving 8 bases between them. Germline CDR1 and CDR2: GTSNPN and SVGIG (reference sequence).

The receptor comes from a man in his thirties or forties who had recovered from COVID-19. The sample was PBMCs or T cells enriched from blood (not recorded which). The chain joins TRBV30 to TRBJ2-2, with D uncertain. CDR3 in amino acids: CAWSVSRPGELFF. DNA for the CDR3: TGTGCCTGGAGTGTATCTAGGCCCGGGGAGCTGTTTTTT.